These T cell receptor beta chains were read from a single sample in a study of OX40 agonist ivuxolimab in advanced cancers. Clones were read by immunoSEQ multiplex PCR, and TCRdb kept only the in-frame ones, dropping some. In the table there are 60,000 to 70,000 clones, roughly 80% of which are singletons. The sequencing used CD4+ or CD8+ T cells sorted from blood, collected in a trial of the OX40 agonist ivuxolimab. Receptor source: an adult with an advanced solid tumor such as melanoma, head and neck, liver or kidney cancer. Each CDR3 is given with its conserved first and last residue. The order of the fields is D gene, J gene, V gene, clone size, CDR3 DNA, CDR3 protein. The D gene is left open where the match is weak. The size field is filled for only some rows; it gives once, few, many or a size class.

NA	TRBJ2-1	TRBV6-5	NA	TGTGCCAGCAGTTACTCGCTAGCCAGGTCCAATGAGCAGTTCTTC	CASSYSLARSNEQFF
TRBD2	TRBJ2-1	TRBV28	NA	TGTGCCAGCAGCTTAGGGACTATCAAAGATGAGCAGTTCTTC	CASSLGTIKDEQFF
NA	TRBJ1-2	TRBV2	few	TGTGCCAGCAGTCCGGGGGGCTATGGCTACACCTTC	CASSPGGYGYTF
TRBD1	TRBJ1-2	TRBV7-6	NA	TGTGCCAGCAGCCCCGACAGGGGAGGCTACACCTTC	CASSPDRGGYTF
TRBD2	TRBJ2-2	TRBV19	NA	TGTGCCAGTAGTATAGACTCACTAGCGGGGCCCACCGGGGAGCTGTTTTTT	CASSIDSLAGPTGELFF
NA	TRBJ2-3	TRBV2	few	TGTGCCAGCAGTGAAGGGACAGCAGATACGCAGTATTTT	CASSEGTADTQYF
NA	TRBJ1-1	TRBV6-1	NA	TGTGCCAGCACCCCAGGGGTCTATCAAGCTTTCTTT	CASTPGVYQAFF
NA	TRBJ1-2	TRBV20-1	NA	TGCAGTGCTAGAGAATTGTATGGCTACACCTTC	CSARELYGYTF
NA	TRBJ1-6	TRBV5-1	NA	TGCGCCAGCAGCTTGGAAGGGCCACATAATTCACCCCTCCACTTT	CASSLEGPHNSPLHF
NA	TRBJ2-7	TRBV6-6	NA	TGTGCCAGCAGTTACCCAAGGGTCTACGAGCAGTACTTC	CASSYPRVYEQYF
NA	TRBJ2-1	TRBV5-1	NA	TGCGCCAGCAGCTTGGACTCGGGCTACAATGAGCAGTTCTTC	CASSLDSGYNEQFF
TRBD1	TRBJ2-7	TRBV20-1	NA	TGCAGTGCCCCAGGGGGCTACGAGCAGTACTTC	CSAPGGYEQYF
NA	TRBJ1-5	TRBV28	NA	TGTGCCAGCAGTTTTCGACTAGCGATAAATCAGCCCCAGCATTTT	CASSFRLAINQPQHF
NA	TRBJ1-2	TRBV13	NA	TGTGCCAGCAGCAGGAACAGGGCCGGCTATGGCTACACCTTC	CASSRNRAGYGYTF